The 20 T cell receptor beta chains below all came from one sample that was sequenced in a study of T-cell reconstitution after alpha-beta-depleted transplantation in children. A library of TCRbeta sequences, prepared with unique molecular identifiers, was generated. TCRdb itself ran the PCR reads through MiXCR, one entry per CDR3 protein. The sample shows hundreds of thousands of distinct CDR3 sequences, 8% to 11% of them seen only once. Sequenced material: PBMCs from the stem cell graft donor, taken from the stem cell graft. The receptors originated from a human donor who donated a stem cell graft to a child with acute myeloid leukemia.

This clonotype appeared a few times. The V and J genes are TRBV27 and TRBJ2-1; TRBD1 or TRBD2 may be the D gene (5 bases each). The CDR3 runs 16 residues. The V and J ends lost 5 bases and 1 base respectively, with 15 bases between them. The germline V gene encodes CDR1 MNHEY and CDR2 SMNVEV (reference sequence). CDR3 sequence: CASSTSGTVSYNEQFF. CDR3 DNA sequence: TGTGCCAGCAGTACCTCCGGGACGGTATCCTACAATGAGCAGTTCTTC.

V usage is TRBV20-1 and J usage is TRBJ1-5; possibly TRBD1 for D (6 bases). The CDR3 is 20 residues long. Trimming pared 3 bases from V and 1 base from J, leaving 28 bases between. Germline CDR1 DFQATT, CDR2 SNEGSKA (reference sequence). The CDR3, as DNA: TGCAGTGCTAGTTCCCCAAAAGGGGGGGAAGGCTATAGGAGCAATCAGCCCCAGCATTTT. Translated: CSASSPKGGEGYRSNQPQHF.

The chain joins TRBV6-2 or TRBV6-3 to TRBJ2-4; D remains unclear. This CDR3 comprises 13 residues. Trimming took 0 bases from V and 8 from J, leaving 8 bases between them. Germline CDR1 MNHEY, CDR2 SVGEGT. The CDR3 is CASSYSLSDIQYF. CDR3 bases: TGTGCCAGCAGTTACTCATTATCGGACATTCAGTACTTC.

This clonotype was observed at least ten times. One end of the junction is discordant with germline, which a read error may explain. The J gene is TRBJ2-3, the V gene TRBV30; 8 bases are shared with TRBD1. The CDR3 spans 14 residues. Looked up from germline, CDR1 is GTSNPN and CDR2 is SVGIG (reference sequence). The CDR3 DNA sequence: TGCGCCAGCAGCCAGGGGGCTAGTACAGATACGCAGTATTTT. As protein: CASSQGASTDTQYF.

The chain combines TRBV6-1 with TRBJ2-7, with D tentatively TRBD1 (5 bases). The CDR3 contains 15 residues. The V gene's germline CDR1 is MNHNS and CDR2 SASEGT. Trimming pared 8 bases from V and 7 bases from J, leaving 24 bases between. In DNA form, the CDR3 reads TGTGCCAGCGCAACTTTGCAGGGATCCACCGGGGAGCAGTACTTC. Its translation: CASATLQGSTGEQYF.

This chain links TRBV7-2 with TRBJ2-2; 11 positions agree with TRBD2. Per germline, CDR1 SGHTA and CDR2 FQGNSA. V lost 6 bases, J lost 5 bases, and 5 bases stayed unmatched. The CDR3 spans 15 residues. CDR3 amino acids: CASSRGTSGTGELFF. The CDR3 DNA sequence: TGTGCCAGCAGTCGAGGGACTAGCGGAACCGGGGAGCTGTTTTTT.

The genes are TRBV25-1 and TRBJ2-2, with D perhaps TRBD1 or TRBD2 (5 bases each). V lost 4 bases and J 0 bases, leaving 9 bases between the germline ends. CDR3 length: 15 residues. Germline CDR1 reads MGHDK; CDR2 reads SYGVNS. CDR3 amino acids: CASSGDVANTGELFF. In nucleotides, the CDR3 is TGTGCCAGCAGTGGGGACGTCGCGAACACCGGGGAGCTGTTTTTT.

Note on this clonotype: The CDR3 does not close with the conserved phenylalanine or tryptophan, likely indicating a read error. CDR3 DNA sequence: TGTGCCACCAGTGCACAGGGGGTGGGAACAGATACGCAGTATTTA. It translates to CATSAQGVGTDTQYL. The chain recombines TRBV24-1 with TRBJ2-3; 8 nucleotides agree with TRBD1. Trimming at V came to 5 bases and at J to 3 bases, leaving 6 bases not matched to a gene. The germline gives CDR1 KGHDR, CDR2 SFDVKD. The CDR3 is 15 amino acids.

This clonotype was seen a few times. The gene calls are TRBV20-1 and TRBJ2-3; unclear D gene. The CDR3 spans 13 residues. Germline lookup yields CDR1 DFQATT and CDR2 SNEGSKA (reference sequence). Trimming stripped 3 bases from V and 4 bases from J, with 11 bases between. CDR3 DNA: TGCAGTGCTAGGAGGTCCTCCGCAGATACGCAGTATTTT. Its translation: CSARRSSADTQYF.

This clonotype showed up just a few times. V is TRBV28 and J is TRBJ2-1; D is undetermined. V was trimmed by 5 bases and J by 0 bases, leaving 14 bases between them. Germline assignment: CDR1 MDHEN and CDR2 SYDVKM. The CDR3 loop spans 16 amino acids. CDR3 nucleotide sequence: TGTGCCAGCAGTCCAACCGACGCGAGCTCCTACAATGAGCAGTTCTTC. Translating gives CASSPTDASSYNEQFF.

This chain uses TRBV11-2 with TRBJ2-2, with TRBD2 matching 9 bases. From germline, CDR1 is SGHAT and CDR2 FQNNGV. The CDR3 extends over 18 amino acids. J lost 4 bases, V lost 5 bases, and 14 bases had no gene match. CDR3 in DNA: TGTGCCAGCAGCCCCGGATTCGCGCGGGAGGGAAGCACCGGGGAGCTGTTTTTT. It translates to CASSPGFAREGSTGELFF.

The CDR3 DNA sequence: TGTGCCAGCTCACCCAAATACCCGGGACTAGCGGGAGGCGCCGAGCAGTACTTC. This sequence encodes CASSPKYPGLAGGAEQYF. The V call is TRBV18, the J call TRBJ2-7; TRBD2 matches at 15 bases. The V segment lost 3 bases and the J segment 6 bases; nucleotides outside the gene matches: 12. The germline CDR1 and CDR2 sequences are KGHSH and LQKENI. The CDR3 is 18 residues long.

This sequence joins TRBV27 and TRBJ2-7, with 7 positions matching TRBD1. Germline V gives CDR1 MNHEY, CDR2 SMNVEV (reference sequence). This CDR3 has 14 residues. Trimming removed 5 bases from V and 5 bases from J; junction bases left unmatched: 9. As DNA, the CDR3 is TGTGCCAGCAGTCAGCTTGACAGGGACCACGAGCAGTACTTC. Its translation: CASSQLDRDHEQYF.

This clonotype appeared a few times. The V call is TRBV7-2, the J call TRBJ2-7; TRBD2 aligns across 7 bases. CDR1 and CDR2 from the germline V gene are SGHTA and FQGNSA. V trimming: 0 bases; J trimming: 0 bases; junction bases outside the gene matches: 5. The CDR3 runs to 16 residues. CDR3 residues: CASSLAGGGSSYEQYF. DNA for the CDR3: TGTGCCAGCAGCTTAGCTGGGGGGGGAAGCTCCTACGAGCAGTACTTC.

The chain has TRBV7-2 and TRBJ2-2; no clear D gene. V was shortened by 5 bases and J by 2 bases, with 12 bases between the two germline ends. CDR1 SGHTA and CDR2 FQGNSA come from the germline V gene. The CDR3 contains 15 residues. CDR3 residues: CASSRRQTNTGELFF. CDR3 DNA sequence: TGTGCCAGCAGCCGCCGGCAGACTAACACCGGGGAGCTGTTTTTT.

In this sample, this clonotype turned up many times. The rearrangement joins TRBV12-3 or TRBV12-4 to TRBJ2-1, with 9 bases identical to TRBD2. The CDR3 covers 16 residues. Losses at the gene ends were 7 bases for V and 6 bases for J; bases not matched to a gene: 13. Here the CDR3 reads CASTPIGLANSNEQFF. CDR3 DNA: TGTGCCAGCACCCCCATCGGACTAGCGAATTCCAATGAGCAGTTCTTC.

In this sample, this clonotype turned up a few times. The chain couples TRBV7-2 to TRBJ1-5; D may be TRBD1 (5 bases). This CDR3 region has 13 residues. Germline V gives CDR1 SGHTA, CDR2 FQGNSA. Trimming took 3 bases from V and 3 from J, leaving 6 bases between them. The CDR3 is CASSLTDNQPQHF. The CDR3 coding sequence is TGTGCCAGCAGCTTGACAGACAATCAGCCCCAGCATTTT.

This clonotype was observed many times. V usage is TRBV29-1 and J usage is TRBJ2-5; D is unresolved. The V end was cut by 8 bases, the J end by 4 bases, with 14 bases between. CDR1 SQVTM and CDR2 ANQGSEA come from the germline V gene. This CDR3 is built from 12 residues. The CDR3 DNA sequence: TGCAGCATCGCCCGGACGGGAGAGACCCAGTACTTC. Translating gives CSIARTGETQYF.

The CDR3 DNA reads TGTGCCAGCAGCGCCCGACAGACGATTTACAATGAGCAGTTCTTC. The encoded protein is CASSARQTIYNEQFF. The chain has TRBV14 and TRBJ2-1; tentatively, D is TRBD1 (5 bases). Germline lookup yields CDR1 SGHDN and CDR2 FVKESK. Trimming stripped 5 bases from V and 4 bases from J, with 15 bases between. This CDR3 has 15 residues.

A few counts support this clonotype. The genes are TRBV3-1 and TRBJ2-7; possibly TRBD1 for D (6 bases). Germline V lookup: CDR1 LGHDT, CDR2 YNNKEL (reference sequence). V was cut by 0 bases and J by 4 bases, with 10 bases left in between. The CDR3 runs 14 residues. The CDR3 loop reads CASSQDLQGYEQYF. CDR3 sequence (DNA): TGTGCCAGCAGCCAAGATCTCCAGGGGTACGAGCAGTACTTC.